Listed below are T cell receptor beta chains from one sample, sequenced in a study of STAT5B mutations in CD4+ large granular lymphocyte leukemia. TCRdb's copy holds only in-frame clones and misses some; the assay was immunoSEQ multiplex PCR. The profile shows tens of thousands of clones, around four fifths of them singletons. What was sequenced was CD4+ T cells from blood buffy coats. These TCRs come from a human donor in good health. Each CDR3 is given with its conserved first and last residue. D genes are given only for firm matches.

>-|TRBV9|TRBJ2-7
CASSVGQTSYEQYF
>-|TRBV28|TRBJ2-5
CATDGWGETQYF
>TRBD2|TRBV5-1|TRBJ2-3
CASSLVAGGSTDTQYF
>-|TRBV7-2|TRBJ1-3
CASSLNPGNTIYF
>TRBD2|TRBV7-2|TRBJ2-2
CASSRTSGSHTGELFF
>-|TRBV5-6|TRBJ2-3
CASSLGALTDTQYF
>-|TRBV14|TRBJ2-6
CASSQTSSGANVLTF
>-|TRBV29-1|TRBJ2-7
CSVPGPYEQYF
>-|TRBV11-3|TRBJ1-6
CASSLSGSPLHF
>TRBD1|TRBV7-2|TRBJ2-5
CASSLYRDRGPYPATQYF